The sequence of this T cell receptor beta chain was determined in a study of OX40 agonist ivuxolimab in advanced cancers. On the study more broadly: People in dose escalation had one of these cancers: hepatocellular carcinoma, melanoma, renal cell or head and neck cancer. Overall study findings and caveats: There was clonal expansion of CD4+ and CD8+ blood T cells by week 6 at 0.1 to 3.0 mg/kg. The authors did not determine the antigen specificity of the expanded peripheral T cells.

Regarding this clone: Antigen specificity is unknown.

The length of the CDR3 is 15 residues. Trimming removed 3 bases from V and 0 bases from J, with 6 bases in between. Germline V gene data show CDR1 as SGHVS and CDR2 as FQNEAQ. Blood samples were obtained at baseline, cycle 4 day 1, and cycle 7 day 1. Profiled with immunoSEQ multiplex PCR; TCRdb holds only in-frame clones, not every one. The profile shows around 68,000 clones, 75% to 90% of them singletons. This receptor was taken from an adult with an advanced solid tumor such as melanoma, head and neck, liver or kidney cancer. Sample: CD4+ or CD8+ T cells sorted from blood, taken in a trial of the OX40 agonist ivuxolimab. The J gene is TRBJ2-6, the V gene TRBV7-8; unclear D gene. As DNA, the CDR3 is TGTGCCAGCAGCTTGGGGAACTCTGGGGCCAACGTCCTGACTTTC. Its protein product is CASSLGNSGANVLTF.